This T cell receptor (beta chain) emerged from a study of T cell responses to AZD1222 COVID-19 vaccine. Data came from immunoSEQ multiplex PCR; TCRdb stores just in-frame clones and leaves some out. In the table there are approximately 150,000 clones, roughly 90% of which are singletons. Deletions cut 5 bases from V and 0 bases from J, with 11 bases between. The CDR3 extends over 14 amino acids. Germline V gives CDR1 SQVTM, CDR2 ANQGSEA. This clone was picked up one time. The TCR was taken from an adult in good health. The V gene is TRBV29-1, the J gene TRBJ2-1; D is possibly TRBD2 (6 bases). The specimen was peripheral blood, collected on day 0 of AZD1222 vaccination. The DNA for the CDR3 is TGCAGCGTTCGGAGGGGTAGCTCCTACAATGAGCAGTTCTTC. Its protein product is CSVRRGSSYNEQFF.